The 23 T cell receptor beta chains below were found in one sample sequenced in a study of T cells in Graves' hyperthyroidism and ophthalmopathy. Amplified TCR beta CDR3 regions came from RNA transcripts. TCR CDR3 underwent first-round RT-PCR with the HTBI primer set. TCRdb passed the multiplex PCR reads through MiXCR, listing each CDR3 protein once. The sample carries a few hundred thousand distinct CDR3 sequences, about half recorded once. The sample consisted of peripheral blood or thyroid tissue (not recorded which). These receptor sequences come from a woman between 18 and 29 years old with Graves' hyperthyroidism.

Only one count was recorded for this clonotype. The V gene is TRBV6-5, the J gene TRBJ1-3; 8 bases match TRBD1. Germline CDR1 is MNHEY and CDR2 is SVGAGI. The ends lost 6 bases at V and 5 bases at J; junction bases unmatched: 9. The CDR3 consists of 15 residues. DNA of the CDR3: TGTGCCAGCAGGCTCGCAGGGGGCACTAGAAACACCATATATTTT. This encodes CASRLAGGTRNTIYF.

This clonotype was counted at least ten times. CDR3 nucleotides: TGTGCCAGCAGTATGGGACTACCACTGATCTACGAGCAGTACTTC. Translation gives CASSMGLPLIYEQYF. The V call is TRBV14, the J call TRBJ2-7; 7 bases are shared with TRBD2. The length of the CDR3 is 15 residues. V shed 6 bases and J 3 bases; nucleotides not matched to a gene: 11. Germline-derived CDR1 and CDR2 are SGHDN and FVKESK.

This clonotype was recorded only once. A much larger clonotype is one base distant, so this may be a read error. This chain connects TRBV4-1 to TRBJ2-5, with a tentative D call TRBD1 (6 bases). This CDR3 is built from 15 residues. Germline-derived CDR1 and CDR2 are MGHRA and YSYEKL. CDR3 in amino acids: CASTQGGSISGTQYF. The CDR3 region has the DNA TGCGCCAGCACCCAAGGGGGATCTATCAGTGGGACCCAGTACTTC.

This clonotype was observed at least ten times. The chain links TRBV24-1 to TRBJ1-4; unclear D gene. Germline CDR1 KGHDR, CDR2 SFDVKD. Trimming removed 9 bases from V and 0 bases from J, with 7 bases in between. This CDR3 is 13 amino acids long. This CDR3 is CATSDATNEKLFF. Written as DNA, the CDR3 is TGTGCCACCTCGGATGCAACTAATGAAAAACTGTTTTTT.

A note on this clonotype: Lacking the conserved final phenylalanine or tryptophan, this CDR3 likely reflects a read error. The gene calls are TRBV7-7 and TRBJ2-5; 7 nucleotides line up with TRBD2. This CDR3 contains 15 residues. Germline V gene data show CDR1 as SSHAT and CDR2 as FNYEAQ (reference sequence). The CDR3 loop reads CARDLRAGVEETQYL. CDR3 DNA sequence: TGTGCTAGAGATCTGCGCGCGGGAGTGGAGGAGACCCAGTACCTC.

This chain uses TRBV29-1 with TRBJ1-1; the D is unclear. The germline gives CDR1 SQVTM, CDR2 ANQGSEA. V was pared by 1 base and J by 7 bases, with 19 bases between. CDR3 length equals 15 residues. The CDR3 DNA reads as TGCAGCGTTGAAGGCCCTGAGGAGCGGTACAATGAAGCTTTCTTT. The encoded protein is CSVEGPEERYNEAFF.

As concerns this clonotype: Germline and junction disagree at one end, which may indicate a read error. The chain uses TRBV11-1 and TRBJ2-6, with unresolved D. Germline V gene sequence: CDR1 SGHAT, CDR2 FQDESV (reference sequence). The CDR3 contains 14 residues. CDR3 coding DNA: TGTGCCAGCAGCTTACGAGTTGGGACCAACGTCCTGACTTTC. It translates to CASSLRVGTNVLTF.

The V gene is TRBV7-3, the J gene TRBJ2-1; D call uncertain. The CDR3 runs to 13 residues. Germline V gene lookup returns CDR1 SGHTA and CDR2 FQGTGA. Trimming removed 3 bases from V and 3 bases from J, with 6 bases in between. The chain's CDR3 is CASSFGNYNEQFF. The CDR3 DNA follows: TGTGCCAGCAGCTTTGGGAACTACAATGAGCAGTTCTTC.

This clonotype was seen at least ten times. V usage is TRBV7-2 and J usage is TRBJ1-2, with TRBD1 identical over 8 bases. Germline lookup yields CDR1 SGHTA and CDR2 FQGNSA. Germline trimming cut 3 bases from V and 5 bases from J; bases unmatched to any gene: 5. CDR3 size: 14 residues. The DNA of the CDR3 is TGTGCCAGCAGCTTGGGGGACAGGAAGTATGGCTACACCTTC. It encodes CASSLGDRKYGYTF. The full variable domain, its missing parts supplied by reference TRBV7-2 and TRBJ1-2, is GAGVSQSPSNKVTEKGKDVELRCDPISGHTALYWYRQSLGQGLEFLIYFQGNSAPDKSGLPSDRFSAERTGGSVSTLTIQRTQQEDSAVYLCASSLGDRKYGYTFGSGTRLTVV.

The J gene is TRBJ2-7, the V gene TRBV15, with TRBD2 as a possible D gene (6 bases). Germline V CDR1 and CDR2: LNHNV, YYDKDF (reference sequence). Between the trimmed V and J ends, which lost 2 bases and 1 base, there was a span of 24 bases. The CDR3 has 19 amino acids. CDR3 sequence: CATSRRPGVSEPGSYEQYF. CDR3 sequence (DNA): TGTGCCACCAGCAGAAGACCGGGAGTTAGCGAACCAGGATCCTACGAGCAGTACTTC.

Only a few counts were recorded for this clonotype. The chain recombines TRBV7-2 with TRBJ1-3, with unresolved D. Trimming pared 5 bases from V and 4 bases from J, leaving 18 bases between. The CDR3 covers 16 residues. Germline V gives CDR1 SGHTA, CDR2 FQGNSA. CDR3 region: CASSLPGFIGGNTIYF. The CDR3 DNA reads TGTGCCAGCAGCCTCCCGGGCTTTATCGGAGGAAACACCATATATTTT.

The chain joins TRBV13 to TRBJ2-7, with TRBD2 identical over 12 bases. The CDR3 is 17 amino acids. Germline V lookup: CDR1 PRHDT, CDR2 FYEKMQ (reference sequence). J was trimmed by 2 bases and V by 5 bases; bases with no gene match: 10. In nucleotides, the CDR3 is TGTGCCAGCAGCGAGACTAGCGGGAGTTCTCTAACCTACGAGCAGTACTTC. It specifies CASSETSGSSLTYEQYF. Drawing the rest from reference TRBV13 and TRBJ2-7, the complete variable domain is AAGVIQSPRHLIKEKRETATLKCYPIPRHDTVYWYQQGPGQDPQFLISFYEKMQSDKGSIPDRFSAQQFSDYHSELNMSSLELGDSALYFCASSETSGSSLTYEQYFGPGTRLTVT.

This clonotype was seen once. V gene TRBV2 combines with J gene TRBJ2-5, with 12 bases lining up with TRBD2. V shed 7 bases and J 1 base; nucleotides not matched to a gene: 4. CDR1 and CDR2 (germline): SNHLY, FYNNEI. The CDR3 runs to 15 residues. The chain's CDR3 is CASTLAGGPQETQYF. The CDR3 DNA is TGTGCCAGCACTCTAGCGGGAGGGCCCCAAGAGACCCAGTACTTC.

This clonotype was recorded many times. This chain links TRBV19 with TRBJ2-7; D possibly uses TRBD1 or TRBD2 (5 bases each). Per germline, CDR1 LNHDA and CDR2 SQIVND (reference sequence). The CDR3 spans 16 residues. Trimming stripped 4 bases from V and 4 bases from J, with 20 bases between. The CDR3 bases are TGTGCCAGTAGTAGGATCCGGGACGTCACCTCTTACGAGCAGTACTTC. It encodes CASSRIRDVTSYEQYF.

Comment on this clonotype: No conserved phenylalanine or tryptophan ends this CDR3, so it is likely a read error. The V and J genes are TRBV12-3 or TRBV12-4 and TRBJ1-1; D is uncertain. This CDR3 has 15 residues. Trimming took 1 base from V and 1 from J, leaving 10 bases between them. The CDR3 loop reads CASSLERLGNTEAFS. Here the CDR3 DNA reads TGTGCCAGCAGTTTAGAGAGACTCGGGAACACTGAAGCTTTCTCT.

This clonotype was seen only a few times. The V call is TRBV24-1, the J call TRBJ2-1; D remains ambiguous. Germline loops: CDR1 KGHDR, CDR2 SFDVKD. V was shortened by 5 bases and J by 4 bases, with 8 bases between the two germline ends. The CDR3 is 13 residues long. The DNA for the CDR3 is TGTGCCACCAGTGGGAGTTGGTACAATGAGCAGTTCTTC. Translating it yields CATSGSWYNEQFF.

As to this clonotype: One junction end disagrees with the germline gene, perhaps due to a read error. This chain links TRBV4-3 with TRBJ1-3; tentatively, D is TRBD1 (5 bases). Germline loops: CDR1 LGHNA, CDR2 YSLEER. CDR3 length equals 15 residues. CDR3 in amino acids: CASSQQGFLGNTMYF. The CDR3 DNA sequence: TGCGCCAGCAGCCAACAGGGATTTCTTGGAAACACCATGTATTTT.

CDR3 protein: CSARLAGGSDTQHF. The CDR3 region has the DNA TGCAGTGCTCGACTAGCGGGAGGTTCAGATACGCAGCATTTT. The chain recombines TRBV20-1 with TRBJ2-3; unclear D gene. The DNA end is more similar to TRBJ1-5, so the J call may be wrong. Germline CDR1 is DFQATT and CDR2 is SNEGSKA (reference sequence). CDR3 length: 14 amino acids.

The J gene is TRBJ2-7, the V gene TRBV10-3, with 15 bases identical to TRBD2. This CDR3 spans 17 amino acids. V trimming: 4 bases; J trimming: 2 bases; junction bases outside the gene matches: 6. CDR1 and CDR2 (germline): ENHRY, SYGVKD. Here the CDR3 reads CAISGGLAGGSPYEQYF. CDR3 DNA: TGTGCCATCAGTGGCGGACTAGCGGGAGGGAGTCCCTACGAGCAGTACTTC.

This clonotype showed up many times. J is TRBJ2-7 and V is TRBV25-1; 9 nucleotides agree with TRBD2. In germline, CDR1 is MGHDK, CDR2 SYGVNS. The CDR3 is 15 amino acids. Trimming at V came to 7 bases and at J to 0 bases, leaving 7 bases not matched to a gene. The DNA for the CDR3 is TGTGCCAGCATTGCTAGCGGGACGAGCTCCTACGAGCAGTACTTC. It codes for CASIASGTSSYEQYF.

This clonotype was recorded many times. The J gene is TRBJ2-6, the V gene TRBV20-1; perhaps TRBD1 as D (6 bases). The CDR3 is 13 residues long. V shed 5 bases and J shed 3 bases, with 8 bases lying between them. Germline loops: CDR1 DFQATT, CDR2 SNEGSKA (reference sequence). CDR3 in DNA: TGCAGTGCTCTGGGACATGGGGCCAACGTCCTGACTTTC. Translating gives CSALGHGANVLTF.

The chain is built from TRBV6-5 and TRBJ2-2; the match to TRBD1 covers 9 bases. The length of the CDR3 is 17 residues. In germline, CDR1 is MNHEY, CDR2 SVGAGI. V was pared by 8 bases and J by 2 bases, with 12 bases of the junction left unmatched. The CDR3: CASFPPPGQGNTGELFF. Here the CDR3 DNA reads TGTGCCAGCTTCCCTCCGCCGGGACAGGGTAACACCGGGGAGCTGTTTTTT.

The rearrangement joins TRBV18 to TRBJ2-7; D remains ambiguous. Trimming left V 1 base short and J 3 bases short, with 7 bases between. CDR3 size: 13 residues. Looked up from germline, CDR1 is KGHSH and CDR2 is LQKENI. The CDR3 spells CASSPRRLYEQYF. The DNA of the CDR3 is TGTGCCAGCTCACCACGGCGGCTCTACGAGCAGTACTTC.